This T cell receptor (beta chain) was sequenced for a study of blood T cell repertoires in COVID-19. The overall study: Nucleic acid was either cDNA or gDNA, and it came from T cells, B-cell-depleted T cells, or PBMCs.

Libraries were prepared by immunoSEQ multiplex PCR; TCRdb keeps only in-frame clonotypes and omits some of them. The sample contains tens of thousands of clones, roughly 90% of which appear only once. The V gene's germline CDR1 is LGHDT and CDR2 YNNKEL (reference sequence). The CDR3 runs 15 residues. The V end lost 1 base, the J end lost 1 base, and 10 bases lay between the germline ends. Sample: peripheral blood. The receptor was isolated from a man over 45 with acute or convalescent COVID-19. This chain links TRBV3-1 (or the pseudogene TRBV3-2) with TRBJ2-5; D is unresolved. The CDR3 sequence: CASSQAPAAQETQYF. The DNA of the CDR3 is TGTGCCAGCAGCCAAGCCCCTGCGGCCCAAGAGACCCAGTACTTC.